Following are 14 T cell receptor beta chains from one sample sequenced in a study of CD8 T cells in Susac syndrome. An amount of RNA that ranged from roughly 0.5 to 1 ug was reverse transcribed with random hexamers. TCRdb processed the immunoSEQ multiplex PCR reads anew with MiXCR; each CDR3 protein has one entry. This sample has 170,000 or so distinct CDR3 sequences, with 85% to 95% found just once. Sequenced material: CD4+ T cells from PBMCs. These receptors were taken from a human donor with Susac syndrome.

The rearrangement joins TRBV12-3 or TRBV12-4 to TRBJ1-6; D might be TRBD1 (5 bases). The CDR3 has 18 amino acids. V lost 2 bases, J lost 9 bases, and 23 bases lay in between. The chain's CDR3 is CASSLRGWGSTLTSPLHF. CDR3 DNA: TGTGCCAGCAGTTTAAGGGGTTGGGGCAGTACACTTACTTCACCCCTCCACTTT.

V usage is TRBV19 and J usage is TRBJ1-5; D remains ambiguous. This CDR3 comprises 14 residues. The germline gives CDR1 LNHDA, CDR2 SQIVND (reference sequence). V was clipped by 3 bases and J by 8 bases, with 14 bases between them. The CDR3 spells CASSIGGPTEPQHF. In DNA, the CDR3 is TGTGCCAGTAGTATCGGCGGTCCCACGGAGCCCCAGCATTTT.

The V and J genes are TRBV9 and TRBJ2-2; the match to TRBD2 covers 8 bases. Germline trimming cut 4 bases from V and 4 bases from J; bases unmatched to any gene: 12. The germline V gene encodes CDR1 SGDLS and CDR2 YYNGEE. This CDR3 spans 17 amino acids. The CDR3 DNA reads TGTGCCAGCAGCCTCCATTCAGCGGGAGCGGGCACCGGGGAGCTGTTTTTT. Protein product: CASSLHSAGAGTGELFF. Filled out from reference TRBV9 and TRBJ2-2, the complete variable domain reads DSGVTQTPKHLITATGQRVTLRCSPRSGDLSVYWYQQSLDQGLQFLIQYYNGEERAKGNILERFSAQQFPDLHSELNLSSLELGDSALYFCASSLHSAGAGTGELFFGEGSRLTVL.

This clonotype came up a few times. For the CDR3, the DNA is TGTGCCAGCAGCCTGGACAGGGCTGGCTACACCTTC. Translating gives CASSLDRAGYTF. The chain combines TRBV5-4 with TRBJ1-2; 8 bases agree with TRBD1. V trimming: 4 bases; J trimming: 7 bases; junction bases outside the gene matches: 3. CDR3 length: 12 residues. Germline V CDR1 and CDR2: SGHNT, YYREEE (reference sequence).

This chain joins TRBV20-1 and TRBJ1-1; D uncertain. Per the germline V gene, CDR1 is DFQATT and CDR2 is SNEGSKA (reference sequence). V was trimmed by 8 bases and J by 5 bases, leaving 12 bases between them. CDR3 size: 11 residues. CDR3 amino acids: CSRFRGTEAFF. Here the CDR3 DNA reads TGCAGTCGCTTTCGGGGAACTGAAGCTTTCTTT.

The rearrangement uses TRBV20-1 and TRBJ2-3; 8 bases align to TRBD2. Trimming removed 6 bases from V and 5 bases from J; junction bases left unmatched: 10. This CDR3 spans 14 amino acids. Germline CDR1 DFQATT, CDR2 SNEGSKA (reference sequence). CDR3 DNA: TGCAGTGCCCCGGGAGGGGGTGAAGGAGATACGCAGTATTTT. Protein product: CSAPGGGEGDTQYF.

The rearrangement links TRBV5-6 to TRBJ2-1, with 11 bases matching TRBD2. The germline gives CDR1 SGHDT, CDR2 YYEEEE. After removal of 2 bases from V and 4 bases from J, the junction contained 5 bases not matched to a gene. There are 16 residues in the CDR3. The CDR3 reads CASSFFLAGGYNEQFF. CDR3 nucleotides: TGTGCCAGCAGCTTCTTCCTAGCGGGGGGTTACAATGAGCAGTTCTTC. The full variable domain, in which reference TRBV5-6 and TRBJ2-1 provide the parts outside the CDR3, is DAGVTQSPTHLIKTRGQQVTLRCSPKSGHDTVSWYQQALGQGPQFIFQYYEEEERQRGNFPDRFSGHQFPNYSSELNVNALLLGDSALYLCASSFFLAGGYNEQFFGPGTRLTVL.

The chain uses TRBV20-1 and TRBJ2-7; no clear D. Germline V gene data show CDR1 as DFQATT and CDR2 as SNEGSKA (reference sequence). Trimming removed 0 bases from V and 10 bases from J, with 16 bases in between. The CDR3 runs 13 residues. The CDR3 region has the DNA TGCAGTGCTAGAGATGTAGCCCAGAGAAGTCAGTACTTC. Encoded protein: CSARDVAQRSQYF.

The chain carries TRBV3-1 and TRBJ1-5; the D gene is possibly TRBD1 (5 bases). Germline loops: CDR1 LGHDT, CDR2 YNNKEL (reference sequence). V was cut by 6 bases and J by 5 bases, with 17 bases left in between. The CDR3 extends over 15 amino acids. Written as DNA, the CDR3 is TGTGCCAGCAGTCGTGCCGTAGGGGTTGATCAGCCCCAGCATTTT. It yields the protein CASSRAVGVDQPQHF.

The chain employs TRBV12-3 or TRBV12-4 and TRBJ2-4; 8 bases align to TRBD2. V shed 7 bases and J 6 bases; nucleotides not matched to a gene: 5. The CDR3 runs to 13 residues. The CDR3 bases are TGTGCCAGCAACAGCGGGGGAGGAAACATTCAGTACTTC. Protein: CASNSGGGNIQYF.

The chain recombines TRBV30 with TRBJ1-2, with 7 bases aligning to TRBD1. Germline CDR1 GTSNPN, CDR2 SVGIG (reference sequence). The length of the CDR3 is 16 residues. V lost 6 bases to trimming and J lost 5 bases; unmatched junction nucleotides: 18. The CDR3 DNA is TGTGCCTGCCGAATGGGACAGCCAGTACCTGTATATGGCTACACCTTC. Encoded protein: CACRMGQPVPVYGYTF.

J is TRBJ2-1 and V is TRBV5-1; D is uncertain. CDR1 and CDR2 (germline): SGHRS, YFSETQ. There are 12 residues in the CDR3. Trimming shortened V by 5 bases and J by 4 bases, and 7 bases separated the two germline ends. CDR3 region: CASRAEYNEQFF. The CDR3 coding sequence is TGCGCCAGCAGGGCCGAATACAATGAGCAGTTCTTC.

V and J are TRBV4-3 and TRBJ1-5, with D unclear. The CDR3 has 13 residues. V shed 2 bases and J shed 6 bases, with 8 bases lying between them. The germline CDR1 and CDR2 sequences are LGHNA and YSLEER. CDR3 amino acids: CASSQSPVQPQHF. The DNA for the CDR3 is TGCGCCAGCAGCCAATCGCCCGTTCAGCCCCAGCATTTT.

V is TRBV20-1 and J is TRBJ2-7; D is unresolved. CDR3 length: 13 residues. Germline V lookup: CDR1 DFQATT, CDR2 SNEGSKA (reference sequence). V lost 3 bases to trimming and J lost 3 bases, with 12 bases between them. The CDR3: CSARRRENYEQYF. CDR3 sequence (DNA): TGCAGTGCTAGGAGGCGCGAAAACTACGAGCAGTACTTC.